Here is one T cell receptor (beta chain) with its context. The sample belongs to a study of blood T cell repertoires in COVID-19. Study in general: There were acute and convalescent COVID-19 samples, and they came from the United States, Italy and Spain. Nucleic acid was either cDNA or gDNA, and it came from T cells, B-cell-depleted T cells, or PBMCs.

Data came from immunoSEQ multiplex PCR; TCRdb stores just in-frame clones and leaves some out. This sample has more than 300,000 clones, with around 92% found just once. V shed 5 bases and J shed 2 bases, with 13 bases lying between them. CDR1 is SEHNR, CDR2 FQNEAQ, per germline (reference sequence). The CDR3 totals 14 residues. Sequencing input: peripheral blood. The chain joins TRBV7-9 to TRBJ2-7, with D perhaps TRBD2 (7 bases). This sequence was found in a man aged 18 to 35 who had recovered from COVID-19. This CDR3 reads CASSPQGTTYEQYF. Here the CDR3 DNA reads TGTGCCAGCAGCCCCCAGGGGACTACCTACGAGCAGTACTTC.